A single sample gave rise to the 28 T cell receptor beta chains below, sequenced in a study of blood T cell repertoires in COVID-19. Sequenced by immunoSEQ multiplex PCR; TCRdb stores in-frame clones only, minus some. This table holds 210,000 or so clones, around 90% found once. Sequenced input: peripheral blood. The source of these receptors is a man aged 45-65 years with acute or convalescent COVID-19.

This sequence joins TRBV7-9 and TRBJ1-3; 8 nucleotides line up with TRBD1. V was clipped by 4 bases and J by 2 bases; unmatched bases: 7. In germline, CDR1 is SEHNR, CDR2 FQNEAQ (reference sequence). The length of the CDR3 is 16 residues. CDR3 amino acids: CASSYRQGNPGNTIYF. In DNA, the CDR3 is TGTGCCAGCAGCTACCGACAGGGGAATCCTGGAAACACCATATATTTT.

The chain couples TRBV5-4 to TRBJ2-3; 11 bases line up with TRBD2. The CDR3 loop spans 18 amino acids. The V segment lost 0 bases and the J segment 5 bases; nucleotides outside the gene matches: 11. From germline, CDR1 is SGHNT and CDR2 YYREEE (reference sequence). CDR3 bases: TGTGCCAGCAGCTTGGCCTGGTATAGCGGGGGGGCTAAAGATACGCAGTATTTT. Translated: CASSLAWYSGGAKDTQYF. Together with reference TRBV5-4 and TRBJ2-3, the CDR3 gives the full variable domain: ETGVTQSPTHLIKTRGQQVTLRCSSQSGHNTVSWYQQALGQGPQFIFQYYREEENGRGNFPPRFSGLQFPNYSSELNVNALELDDSALYLCASSLAWYSGGAKDTQYFGPGTRLTVL.

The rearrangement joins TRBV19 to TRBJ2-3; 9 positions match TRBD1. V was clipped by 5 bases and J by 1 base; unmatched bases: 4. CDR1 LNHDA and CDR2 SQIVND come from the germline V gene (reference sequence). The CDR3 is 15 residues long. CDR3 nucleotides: TGTGCCAGTAGTTACAGGGACAGGGGCACAGATACGCAGTATTTT. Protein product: CASSYRDRGTDTQYF.

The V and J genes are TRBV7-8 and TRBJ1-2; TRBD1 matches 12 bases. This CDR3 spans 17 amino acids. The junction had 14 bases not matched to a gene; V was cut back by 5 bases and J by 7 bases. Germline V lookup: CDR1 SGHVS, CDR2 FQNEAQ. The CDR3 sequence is CASSGRDRGLSLSGYTF. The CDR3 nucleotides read TGTGCCAGCAGCGGCCGGGACAGGGGGCTGTCTTTGAGTGGCTACACCTTC.

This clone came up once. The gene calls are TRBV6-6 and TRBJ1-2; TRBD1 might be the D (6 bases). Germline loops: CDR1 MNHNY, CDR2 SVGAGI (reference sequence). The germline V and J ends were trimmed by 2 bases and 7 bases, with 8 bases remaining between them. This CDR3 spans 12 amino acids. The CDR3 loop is CASSYTGTGYTF. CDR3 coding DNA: TGTGCCAGCAGTTACACAGGGACTGGCTACACCTTC.

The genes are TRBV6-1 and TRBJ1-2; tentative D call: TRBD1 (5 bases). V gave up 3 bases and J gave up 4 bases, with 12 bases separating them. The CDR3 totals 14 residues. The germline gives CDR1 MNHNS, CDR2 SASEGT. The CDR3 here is CASSDSGAGYGYTF. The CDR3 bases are TGTGCCAGCAGTGATTCTGGGGCTGGCTATGGCTACACCTTC.

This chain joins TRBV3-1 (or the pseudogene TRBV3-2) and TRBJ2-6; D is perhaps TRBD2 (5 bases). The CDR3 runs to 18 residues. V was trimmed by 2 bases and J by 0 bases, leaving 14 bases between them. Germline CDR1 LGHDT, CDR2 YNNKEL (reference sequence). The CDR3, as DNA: TGTGCCAGCAGCCAAAGCCTCCCGGGAAGCTCTGGGGCCAACGTCCTGACTTTC. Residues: CASSQSLPGSSGANVLTF.

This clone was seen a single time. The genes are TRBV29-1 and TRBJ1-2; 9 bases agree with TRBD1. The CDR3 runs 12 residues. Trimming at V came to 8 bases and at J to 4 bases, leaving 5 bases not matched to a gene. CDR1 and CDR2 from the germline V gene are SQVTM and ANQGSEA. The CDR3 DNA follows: TGCAGCACGGGGACAGGGAGCTATGGCTACACCTTC. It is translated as CSTGTGSYGYTF. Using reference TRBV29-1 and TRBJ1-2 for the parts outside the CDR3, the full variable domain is SAVISQKPSRDICQRGTSLTIQCQVDSQVTMMFWYRQQPGQSLTLIATANQGSEATYESGFVIDKFPISRPNLTFSTLTVSNMSPEDSSIYLCSTGTGSYGYTFGSGTRLTVV.

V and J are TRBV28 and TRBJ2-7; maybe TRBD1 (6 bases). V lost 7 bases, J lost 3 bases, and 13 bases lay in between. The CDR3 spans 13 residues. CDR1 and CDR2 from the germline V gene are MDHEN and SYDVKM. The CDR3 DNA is TGTGCCAGCAACGACAGGATGAGCTACGAGCAGTACTTC. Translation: CASNDRMSYEQYF.

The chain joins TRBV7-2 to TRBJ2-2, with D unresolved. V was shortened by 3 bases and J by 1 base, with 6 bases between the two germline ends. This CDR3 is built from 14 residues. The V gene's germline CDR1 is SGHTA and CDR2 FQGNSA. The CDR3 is CASSFQWNTGELFF. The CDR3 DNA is TGTGCCAGCAGCTTTCAGTGGAACACCGGGGAGCTGTTTTTT.

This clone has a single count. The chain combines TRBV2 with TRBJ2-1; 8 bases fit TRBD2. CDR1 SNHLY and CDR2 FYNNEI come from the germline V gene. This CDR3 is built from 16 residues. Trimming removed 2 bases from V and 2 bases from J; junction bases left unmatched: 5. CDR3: CASSESLADTYNEQFF. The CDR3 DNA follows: TGTGCCAGCAGTGAATCACTAGCGGATACCTACAATGAGCAGTTCTTC.

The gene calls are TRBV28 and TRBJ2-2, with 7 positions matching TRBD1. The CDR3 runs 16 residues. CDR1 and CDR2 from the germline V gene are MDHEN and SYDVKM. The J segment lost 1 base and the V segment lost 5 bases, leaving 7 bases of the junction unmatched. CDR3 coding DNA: TGTGCCAGCAGTACTCCGGGACAGAAGAACACCGGGGAGCTGTTTTTT. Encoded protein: CASSTPGQKNTGELFF.

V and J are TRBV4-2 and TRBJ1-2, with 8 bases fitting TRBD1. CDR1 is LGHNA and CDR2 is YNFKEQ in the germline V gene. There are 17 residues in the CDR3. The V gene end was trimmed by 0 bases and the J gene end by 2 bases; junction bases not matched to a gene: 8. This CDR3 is CASSQDVSTGGNYGYTF. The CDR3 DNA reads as TGTGCCAGCAGCCAAGATGTTTCAACAGGGGGGAACTATGGCTACACCTTC.

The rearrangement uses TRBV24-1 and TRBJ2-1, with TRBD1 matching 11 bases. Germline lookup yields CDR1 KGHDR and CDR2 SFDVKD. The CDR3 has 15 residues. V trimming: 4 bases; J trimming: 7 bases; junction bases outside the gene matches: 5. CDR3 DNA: TGTGCCACCAGTGAAGGACAGGGGGCTCGGAATGAGCAGTTCTTC. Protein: CATSEGQGARNEQFF.

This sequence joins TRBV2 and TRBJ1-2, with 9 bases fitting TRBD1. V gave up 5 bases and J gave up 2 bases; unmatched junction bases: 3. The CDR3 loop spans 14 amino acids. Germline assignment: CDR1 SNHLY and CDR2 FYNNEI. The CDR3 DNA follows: TGTGCCAGCAGTTCAGGACAGGGGAACTATGGCTACACCTTC. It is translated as CASSSGQGNYGYTF.

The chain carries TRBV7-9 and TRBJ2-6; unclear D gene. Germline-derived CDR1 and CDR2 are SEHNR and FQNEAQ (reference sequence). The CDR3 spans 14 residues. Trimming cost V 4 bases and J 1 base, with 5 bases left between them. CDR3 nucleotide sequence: TGTGCCAGCAGCTCCGGTTCTGGGGCCAACGTCCTGACTTTC. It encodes CASSSGSGANVLTF.

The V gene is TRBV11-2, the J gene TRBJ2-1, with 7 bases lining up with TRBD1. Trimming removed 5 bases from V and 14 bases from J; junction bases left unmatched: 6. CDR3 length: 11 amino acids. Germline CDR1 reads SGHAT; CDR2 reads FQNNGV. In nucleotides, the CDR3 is TGTGCCAGCAGCCAAACAGGGGACAAGTTCTTC. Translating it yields CASSQTGDKFF. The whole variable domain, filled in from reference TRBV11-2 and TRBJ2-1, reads EAGVAQSPRYKIIEKRQSVAFWCNPISGHATLYWYQQILGQGPKLLIQFQNNGVVDDSQLPKDRFSAERLKGVDSTLKIQPAKLEDSAVYLCASSQTGDKFFGPGTRLTVL.

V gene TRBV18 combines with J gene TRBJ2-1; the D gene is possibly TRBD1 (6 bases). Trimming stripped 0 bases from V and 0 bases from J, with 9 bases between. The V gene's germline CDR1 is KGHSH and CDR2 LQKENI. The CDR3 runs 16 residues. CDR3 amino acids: CASSPPTGSSYNEQFF. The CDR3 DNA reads TGTGCCAGCTCACCACCGACAGGCAGCTCCTACAATGAGCAGTTCTTC.

CDR3 residues: CASRRRGLPNEKLFF. DNA for the CDR3: TGTGCCAGCAGGAGGAGGGGGCTTCCTAATGAAAAACTGTTTTTT. This rearrangement joins TRBV25-1 to TRBJ1-4, with TRBD1 identical over 7 bases. The germline gives CDR1 MGHDK, CDR2 SYGVNS. The V segment lost 6 bases and the J segment 3 bases; nucleotides outside the gene matches: 7. The CDR3 consists of 15 residues. The full variable domain, rest sourced from reference TRBV25-1 and TRBJ1-4, is EADIYQTPRYLVIGTGKKITLECSQTMGHDKMYWYQQDPGMELHLIHYSYGVNSTEKGDLSSESTVSRIRTEHFPLTLESARPSHTSQYLCASRRRGLPNEKLFFGSGTQLSVL.

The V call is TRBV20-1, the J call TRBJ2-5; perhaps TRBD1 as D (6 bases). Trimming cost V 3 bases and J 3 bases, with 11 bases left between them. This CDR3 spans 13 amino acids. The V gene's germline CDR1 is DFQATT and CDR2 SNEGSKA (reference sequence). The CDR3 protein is CSASRGLKETQYF. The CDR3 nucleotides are TGCAGTGCTAGTAGGGGGTTGAAAGAGACCCAGTACTTC.

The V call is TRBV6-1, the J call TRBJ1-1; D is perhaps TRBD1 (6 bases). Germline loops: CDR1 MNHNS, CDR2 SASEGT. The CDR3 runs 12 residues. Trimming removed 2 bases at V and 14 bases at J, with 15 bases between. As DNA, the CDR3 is TGTGCCAGCAGTGAACGGGGGGCTAATAGGTTCTTT. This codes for CASSERGANRFF.

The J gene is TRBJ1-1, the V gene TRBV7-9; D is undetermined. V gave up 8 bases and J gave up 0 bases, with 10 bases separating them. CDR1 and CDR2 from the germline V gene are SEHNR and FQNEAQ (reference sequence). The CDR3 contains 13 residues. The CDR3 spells CASGLIMNTEAFF. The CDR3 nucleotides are TGTGCCAGCGGGCTCATTATGAACACTGAAGCTTTCTTT.

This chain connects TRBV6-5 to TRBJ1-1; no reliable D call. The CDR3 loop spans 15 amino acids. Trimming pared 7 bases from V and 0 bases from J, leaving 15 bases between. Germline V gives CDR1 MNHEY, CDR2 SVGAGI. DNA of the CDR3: TGTGCCAGCACCCGGTCGTCCCTGATGAACACTGAAGCTTTCTTT. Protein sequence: CASTRSSLMNTEAFF.

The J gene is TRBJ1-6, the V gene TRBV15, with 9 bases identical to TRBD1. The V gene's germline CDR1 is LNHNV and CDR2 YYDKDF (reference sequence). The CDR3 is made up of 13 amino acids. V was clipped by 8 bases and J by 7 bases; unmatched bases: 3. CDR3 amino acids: CATWGQGNSPLHF. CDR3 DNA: TGTGCCACCTGGGGACAGGGAAATTCACCCCTCCACTTT.

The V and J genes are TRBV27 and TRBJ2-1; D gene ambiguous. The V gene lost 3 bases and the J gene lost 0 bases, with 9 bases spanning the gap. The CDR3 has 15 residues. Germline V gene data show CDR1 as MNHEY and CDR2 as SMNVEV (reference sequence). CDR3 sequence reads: CASSFMGSSYNEQFF. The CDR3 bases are TGTGCCAGCAGTTTTATGGGCAGCTCCTACAATGAGCAGTTCTTC.

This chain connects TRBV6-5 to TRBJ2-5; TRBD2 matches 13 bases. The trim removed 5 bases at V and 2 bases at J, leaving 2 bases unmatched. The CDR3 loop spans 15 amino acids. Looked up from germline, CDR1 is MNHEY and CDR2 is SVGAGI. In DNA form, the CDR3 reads TGTGCCAGCAGTACTAGCGGGGGGGCTCAAGAGACCCAGTACTTC. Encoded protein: CASSTSGGAQETQYF.

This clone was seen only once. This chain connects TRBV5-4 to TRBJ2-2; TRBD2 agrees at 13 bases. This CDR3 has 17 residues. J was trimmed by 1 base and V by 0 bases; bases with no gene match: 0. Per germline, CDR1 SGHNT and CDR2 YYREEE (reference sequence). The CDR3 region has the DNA TGTGCCAGCAGCTTGGGGACTAGCGGGGGGAACACCGGGGAGCTGTTTTTT. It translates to CASSLGTSGGNTGELFF.

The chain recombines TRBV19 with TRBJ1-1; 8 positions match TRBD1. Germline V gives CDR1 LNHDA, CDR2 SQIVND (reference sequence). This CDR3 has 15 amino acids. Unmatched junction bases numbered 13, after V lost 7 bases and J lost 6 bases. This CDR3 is CASTPTGAAGAEAFF. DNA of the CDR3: TGTGCCAGTACCCCGACAGGGGCGGCGGGGGCTGAAGCTTTCTTT.